The T cell receptor beta chain under discussion was sequenced for a study of shared clonotypes between healthy human individuals. Study results and caveats: Generation probabilities were higher for clonotypes shared across all four sorted-subset donors than for unshared ones.

The protocol was immunoSEQ multiplex PCR, while the TCRdb copy is restricted to in-frame clones and leaves out a portion. The sample has around 2.5 million clones, over 85% seen once; the top ten hold 0.36%. For this clone: What it binds is unknown.

This TCR was sampled from a man between 18 and 29 years old in good health. Some clones in this sample may be carry-over from other donors' samples. The sequencing input was naive CD4+ T cells from PBMCs. As for subset: CD45RA+ positively selected.

Here the CDR3 reads CSATGTQWTNEQFF. The CDR3 DNA sequence: TGCAGCGCTACCGGGACTCAGTGGACCAATGAGCAGTTCTTC. This chain uses TRBV29-1 with TRBJ2-1; TRBD2 is a possible D gene (6 bases). From germline, CDR1 is SQVTM and CDR2 ANQGSEA. The CDR3 extends over 14 amino acids. The V end was cut by 7 bases, the J end by 6 bases, with 19 bases between.